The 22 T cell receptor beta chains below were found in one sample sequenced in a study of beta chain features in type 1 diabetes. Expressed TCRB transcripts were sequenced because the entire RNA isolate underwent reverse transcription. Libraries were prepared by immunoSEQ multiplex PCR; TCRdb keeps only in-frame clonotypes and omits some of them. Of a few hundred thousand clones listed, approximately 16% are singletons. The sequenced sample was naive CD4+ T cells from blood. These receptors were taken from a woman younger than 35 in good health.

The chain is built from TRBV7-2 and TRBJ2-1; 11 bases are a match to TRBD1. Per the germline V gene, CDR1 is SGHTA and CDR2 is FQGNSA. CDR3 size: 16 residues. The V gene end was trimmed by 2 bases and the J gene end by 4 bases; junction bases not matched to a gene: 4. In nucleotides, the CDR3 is TGTGCCAGCAGCTTAACCGGGACAGGGGGATACAATGAGCAGTTCTTC. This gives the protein CASSLTGTGGYNEQFF.

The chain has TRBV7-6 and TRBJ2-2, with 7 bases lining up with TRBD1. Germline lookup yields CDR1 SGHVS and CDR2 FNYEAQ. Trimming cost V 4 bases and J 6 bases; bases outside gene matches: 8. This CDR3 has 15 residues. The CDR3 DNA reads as TGTGCCAGCAGCTCCCAGACAGGGCGGGCCGGGGAGCTGTTTTTT. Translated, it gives CASSSQTGRAGELFF. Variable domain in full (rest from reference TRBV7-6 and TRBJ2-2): GAGVSQSPRYKVTKRGQDVALRCDPISGHVSLYWYRQALGQGPEFLTYFNYEAQQDKSGLPNDRFSAERPEGSISTLTIQRTEQRDSAMYRCASSSQTGRAGELFFGEGSRLTVL.

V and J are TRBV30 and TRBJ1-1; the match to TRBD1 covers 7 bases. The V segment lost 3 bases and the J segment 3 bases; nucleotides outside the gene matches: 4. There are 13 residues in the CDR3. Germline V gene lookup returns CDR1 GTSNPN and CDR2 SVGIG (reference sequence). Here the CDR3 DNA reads TGTGCCTGGAGGGGACAGTCTGACACTGAAGCTTTCTTT. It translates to CAWRGQSDTEAFF.

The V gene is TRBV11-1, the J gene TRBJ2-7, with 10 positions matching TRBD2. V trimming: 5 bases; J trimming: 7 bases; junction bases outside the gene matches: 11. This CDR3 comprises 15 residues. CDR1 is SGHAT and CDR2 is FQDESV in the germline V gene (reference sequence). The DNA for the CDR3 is TGTGCCAGCAGCCCCCCCCCAGCGGGAGGGCGAGAGCAGTACTTC. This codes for CASSPPPAGGREQYF. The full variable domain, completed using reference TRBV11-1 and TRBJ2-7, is EAEVAQSPRYKITEKSQAVAFWCDPISGHATLYWYRQILGQGPELLVQFQDESVVDDSQLPKDRFSAERLKGVDSTLKIQPAELGDSAMYLCASSPPPAGGREQYFGPGTRLTVT.

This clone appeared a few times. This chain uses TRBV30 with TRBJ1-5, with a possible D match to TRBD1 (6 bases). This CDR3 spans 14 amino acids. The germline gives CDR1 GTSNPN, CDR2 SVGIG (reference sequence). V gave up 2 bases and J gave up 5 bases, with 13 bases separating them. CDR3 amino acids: CAWSPRGRDQPQHF. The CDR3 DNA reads TGTGCCTGGAGTCCCAGGGGTAGGGATCAGCCCCAGCATTTT.

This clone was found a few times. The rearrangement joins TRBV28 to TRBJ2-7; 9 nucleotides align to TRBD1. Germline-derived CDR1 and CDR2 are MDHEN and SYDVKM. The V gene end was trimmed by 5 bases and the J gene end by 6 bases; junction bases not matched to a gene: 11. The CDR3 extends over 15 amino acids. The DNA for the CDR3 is TGTGCCAGCAGTCCCTCTGGGACAGGGCTTCGCGAGCAGTACTTC. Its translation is CASSPSGTGLREQYF. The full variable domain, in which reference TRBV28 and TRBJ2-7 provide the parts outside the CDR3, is DVKVTQSSRYLVKRTGEKVFLECVQDMDHENMFWYRQDPGLGLRLIYFSYDVKMKEKGDIPEGYSVSREKKERFSLILESASTNQTSMYLCASSPSGTGLREQYFGPGTRLTVT.

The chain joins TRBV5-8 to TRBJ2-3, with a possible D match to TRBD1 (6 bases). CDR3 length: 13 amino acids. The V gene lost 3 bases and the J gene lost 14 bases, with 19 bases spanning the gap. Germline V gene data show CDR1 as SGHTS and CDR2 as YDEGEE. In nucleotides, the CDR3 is TGTGCCAGCAGCTCCCGGAGAGGGGAGACAGGGTATTTT. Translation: CASSSRRGETGYF.

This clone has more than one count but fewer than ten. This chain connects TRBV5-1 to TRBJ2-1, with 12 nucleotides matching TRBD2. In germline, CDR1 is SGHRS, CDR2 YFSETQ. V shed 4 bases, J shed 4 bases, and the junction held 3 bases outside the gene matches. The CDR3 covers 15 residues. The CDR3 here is CASSPTSGGYNEQFF. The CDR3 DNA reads TGCGCCAGCAGCCCCACTAGCGGGGGGTACAATGAGCAGTTCTTC.

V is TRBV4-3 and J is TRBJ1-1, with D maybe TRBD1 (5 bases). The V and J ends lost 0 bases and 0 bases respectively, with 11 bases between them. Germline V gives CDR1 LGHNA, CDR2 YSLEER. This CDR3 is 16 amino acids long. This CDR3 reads CASSQEFRGLNTEAFF. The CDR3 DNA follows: TGCGCCAGCAGCCAAGAGTTTCGGGGGTTGAACACTGAAGCTTTCTTT.

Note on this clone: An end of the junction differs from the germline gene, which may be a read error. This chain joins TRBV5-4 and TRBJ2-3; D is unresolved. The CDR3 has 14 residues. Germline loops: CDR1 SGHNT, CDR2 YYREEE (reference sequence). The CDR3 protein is CASSQVSTPDTQYF. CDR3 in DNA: TGCGCCAGCAGCCAAGTAAGCACCCCAGATACGCAGTATTTT.

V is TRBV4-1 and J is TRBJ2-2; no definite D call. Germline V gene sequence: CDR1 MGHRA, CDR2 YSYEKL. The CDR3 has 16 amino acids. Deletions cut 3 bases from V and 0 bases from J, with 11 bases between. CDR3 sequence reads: CASSQKDSANTGELFF. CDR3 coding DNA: TGCGCCAGCAGCCAGAAAGACTCGGCGAACACCGGGGAGCTGTTTTTT.

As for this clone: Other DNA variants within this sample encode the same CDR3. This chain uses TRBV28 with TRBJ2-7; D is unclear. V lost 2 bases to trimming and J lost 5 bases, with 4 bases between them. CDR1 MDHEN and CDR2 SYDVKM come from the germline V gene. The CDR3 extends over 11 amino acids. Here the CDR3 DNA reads TGTGCCAGCAGTTTAAGCCACGAGCAGTACTTC. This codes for CASSLSHEQYF.

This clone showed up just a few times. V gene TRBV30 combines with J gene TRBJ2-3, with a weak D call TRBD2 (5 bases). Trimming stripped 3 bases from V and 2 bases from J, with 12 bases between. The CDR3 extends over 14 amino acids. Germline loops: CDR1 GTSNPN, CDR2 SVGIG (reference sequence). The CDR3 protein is CAWRRSGITDTQYF. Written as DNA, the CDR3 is TGTGCCTGGAGGAGAAGCGGCATCACAGATACGCAGTATTTT.

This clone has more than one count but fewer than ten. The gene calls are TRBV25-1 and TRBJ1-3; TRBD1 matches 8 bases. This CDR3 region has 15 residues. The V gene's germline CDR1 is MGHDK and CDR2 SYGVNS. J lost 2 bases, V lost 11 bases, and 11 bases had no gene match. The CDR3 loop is CAHRGAGGPGNTIYF. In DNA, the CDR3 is TGTGCCCACAGGGGGGCAGGGGGCCCTGGAAACACCATATATTTT.

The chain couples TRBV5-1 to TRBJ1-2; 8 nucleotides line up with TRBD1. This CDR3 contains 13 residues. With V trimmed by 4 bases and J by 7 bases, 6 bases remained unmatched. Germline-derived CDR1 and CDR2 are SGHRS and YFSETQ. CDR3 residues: CASSPGQGAGYTF. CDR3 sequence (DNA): TGCGCCAGCAGCCCAGGACAGGGTGCTGGCTACACCTTC.

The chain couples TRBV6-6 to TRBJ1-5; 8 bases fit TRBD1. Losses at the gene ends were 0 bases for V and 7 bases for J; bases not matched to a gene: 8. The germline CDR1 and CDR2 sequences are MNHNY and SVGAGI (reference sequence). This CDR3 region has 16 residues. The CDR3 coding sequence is TGTGCCAGCAGTTACTCGCTGGACAGGGCCACCCAGCCCCAGCATTTT. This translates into CASSYSLDRATQPQHF.

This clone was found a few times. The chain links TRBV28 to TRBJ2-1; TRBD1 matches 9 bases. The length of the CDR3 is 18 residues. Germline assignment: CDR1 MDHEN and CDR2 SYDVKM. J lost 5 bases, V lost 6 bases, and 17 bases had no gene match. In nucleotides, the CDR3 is TGTGCCAGCAGCCCACCGAGGGGCCGGGACAGGGAAAACAATGAGCAGTTCTTC. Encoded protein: CASSPPRGRDRENNEQFF.

This CDR3 is CATGPGQSFYEQYF. In nucleotides, the CDR3 is TGTGCCACCGGACCGGGACAGTCGTTCTACGAGCAGTACTTC. The genes are TRBV10-3 and TRBJ2-7; 7 bases line up with TRBD1. CDR1 is ENHRY, CDR2 SYGVKD, per germline. The CDR3 runs to 14 residues. The V segment lost 10 bases and the J segment 3 bases; nucleotides outside the gene matches: 12.

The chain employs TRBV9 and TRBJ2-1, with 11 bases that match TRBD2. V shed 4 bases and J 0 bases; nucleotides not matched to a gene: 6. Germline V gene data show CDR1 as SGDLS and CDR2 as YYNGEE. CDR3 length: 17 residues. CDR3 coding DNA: TGTGCCAGCAGCCGGCTAGCGGGAGGATCCTCCTACAATGAGCAGTTCTTC. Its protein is CASSRLAGGSSYNEQFF.

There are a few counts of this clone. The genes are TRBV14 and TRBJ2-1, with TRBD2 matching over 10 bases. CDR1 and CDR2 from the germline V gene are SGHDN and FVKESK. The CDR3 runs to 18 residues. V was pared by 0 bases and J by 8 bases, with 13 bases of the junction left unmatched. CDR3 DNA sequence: TGTGCCAGCAGCCAAGAAAGCCCCCTAGCGGGGGTTCAGCATGAGCAGTTCTTC. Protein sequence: CASSQESPLAGVQHEQFF. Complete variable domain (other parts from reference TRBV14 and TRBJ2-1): EAGVTQFPSHSVIEKGQTVTLRCDPISGHDNLYWYRRVMGKEIKFLLHFVKESKQDESGMPNNRFLAERTGGTYSTLKVQPAELEDSGVYFCASSQESPLAGVQHEQFFGPGTRLTVL.

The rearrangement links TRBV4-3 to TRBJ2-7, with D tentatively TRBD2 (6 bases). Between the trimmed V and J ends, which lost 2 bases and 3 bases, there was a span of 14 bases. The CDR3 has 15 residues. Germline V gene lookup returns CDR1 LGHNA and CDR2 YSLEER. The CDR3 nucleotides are TGCGCCAGCAGCCAAAACCGGGACTTTATCTACGAGCAGTACTTC. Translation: CASSQNRDFIYEQYF.

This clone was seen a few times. The CDR3 is CASTTGLFSGEQFF. As DNA, the CDR3 is TGTGCCAGCACCACCGGACTATTTTCAGGAGAGCAGTTCTTC. The chain couples TRBV28 to TRBJ2-1; perhaps TRBD2 as D (6 bases). Germline V gene data show CDR1 as MDHEN and CDR2 as SYDVKM. The V end lost 7 bases, the J end lost 10 bases, and 20 bases lay between the germline ends. The CDR3 totals 14 residues.